This is a list of T cell receptor beta chains from one sample in a study of control samples from healthy donors and cancer patients. Only in-frame clones appear in the TCRdb table, and some are missing; sequencing was by immunoSEQ multiplex PCR. This table holds 40,000 to 50,000 clones, approximately 93% found once. The sequenced material came from PBMCs. The receptors here all came from a woman aged 45-59 years with head and neck cancer. Each CDR3 is given with its conserved first and last residue. Fields, in order: V gene, D gene, clone size, J gene, CDR3 protein, CDR3 DNA. A D gene is named only where the DNA matches it firmly. Expanded clones get a size class; other rows say once, few or many, or leave the size out.

TRBV27	.	.	TRBJ2-3	CASSLSSGAVSTDTQYF	TGTGCCAGCAGTTTATCCTCCGGGGCCGTTAGCACAGATACGCAGTATTTT
TRBV27	TRBD1	.	TRBJ1-2	CASSSYRGLVGYTF	TGTGCCAGCAGTTCTTACAGGGGGCTCGTCGGCTACACCTTC
TRBV7-9	.	.	TRBJ1-1	CASGDPQGTEAFF	TGTGCCAGCGGGGACCCTCAAGGCACTGAAGCTTTCTTT
TRBV7-9	.	.	TRBJ1-2	CASSNKTSGAGDGYTF	TGTGCCAGCAGCAATAAAACATCGGGGGCCGGTGATGGCTACACCTTC
TRBV29-1	.	.	TRBJ2-1	CSVEDRRGPSYNEQFF	TGCAGCGTTGAAGATAGGCGGGGGCCCTCCTACAATGAGCAGTTCTTC
TRBV2	TRBD2	.	TRBJ2-5	CASSATSLEETQYF	TGTGCCAGCAGTGCGACTAGCCTAGAAGAGACCCAGTACTTC
TRBV18	.	.	TRBJ2-3	CASSPTGPPDTQYF	TGTGCCAGCTCACCCACAGGCCCCCCAGATACGCAGTATTTT
TRBV5-4	TRBD1	.	TRBJ1-4	CASSLTGATNEKLFF	TGTGCCAGCAGCTTGACAGGGGCAACTAATGAAAAACTGTTTTTT
TRBV5-1	TRBD2	.	TRBJ2-5	CASSRGGSPETQYF	TGCGCCAGCAGCCGGGGAGGGTCACCAGAGACCCAGTACTTC
TRBV19	.	.	TRBJ1-2	CASSIRSYGYTF	TGTGCCAGTAGTATCAGATCCTATGGCTACACCTTC
TRBV7-7	.	.	TRBJ2-3	CASSLGTRGTQYF	TGTGCCAGCAGCTTAGGAACGCGGGGTACGCAGTATTTT
TRBV7-3	TRBD1	.	TRBJ2-7	CASSLGAGGAYEQYF	TGTGCCAGCAGCTTAGGGGCAGGGGGAGCCTACGAGCAGTACTTC
TRBV5-4	.	.	TRBJ1-1	CASSLGGGTEAFF	TGTGCCAGCAGCCTTGGGGGGGGCACTGAAGCTTTCTTT
TRBV29-1	.	.	TRBJ2-7	CSVLRGGYEQYF	TGCAGCGTTCTCAGGGGGGGCTACGAGCAGTACTTC
TRBV19	TRBD1	.	TRBJ2-2	CASSISQGAGELFF	TGTGCCAGTAGTATATCTCAGGGGGCCGGGGAGCTGTTTTTT
TRBV30	.	.	TRBJ1-5	CAWSRGGVEPQHF	TGTGCCTGGTCGAGGGGGGGTGTGGAGCCCCAGCATTTT
TRBV6-5	.	.	TRBJ1-1	CASRGETEAFF	TGTGCCAGCAGGGGGGAAACTGAAGCTTTCTTT
TRBV5-1	TRBD2	.	TRBJ2-2	CASSPKVASGATGELFF	TGCGCCAGCAGCCCCAAAGTGGCTAGCGGGGCCACCGGGGAGCTGTTTTTT
TRBV29-1	TRBD1	.	TRBJ1-1	CSVGPQGVTNTEAFF	TGCAGCGTTGGCCCGCAGGGGGTGACGAACACTGAAGCTTTCTTT
TRBV5-6	.	.	TRBJ1-1	CASSPGRPNTEAFF	TGTGCCAGCAGCCCCGGACGGCCGAACACTGAAGCTTTCTTT
TRBV10-1	.	.	TRBJ2-3	CASSVPGREETQYF	TGCGCCAGCAGTGTCCCGGGCCGAGAGGAGACGCAGTATTTT
TRBV1	.	.	TRBJ1-2	CTQLIANGYTF	TGCACCCAGTTAATCGCGAATGGCTACACCTTC
TRBV28	TRBD1	once	TRBJ1-5	CASSFLTGDNQPQHF	TGTGCCAGCAGTTTTCTGACAGGGGACAATCAGCCCCAGCATTTT
TRBV2	.	.	TRBJ1-1	CASRLNTEAFF	TGTGCCAGCCGGTTGAACACTGAAGCTTTCTTT
TRBV5-1	.	.	TRBJ1-2	CASSLAPGNYGYTF	TGCGCCAGCAGCTTGGCCCCAGGGAACTATGGCTACACCTTC
TRBV18	TRBD1	.	TRBJ2-4	CASSPGQKNIQYF	TGTGCCAGCTCACCGGGACAGAAAAACATTCAGTACTTC
TRBV25-1	TRBD1	.	TRBJ2-3	CASSDSIGQADTQYF	TGTGCCAGCAGTGATTCTATCGGACAGGCAGATACGCAGTATTTT
TRBV9	.	.	TRBJ2-2	CASSVDSYAGELFF	TGTGCCAGCAGCGTTGACAGCTACGCCGGGGAGCTGTTTTTT
TRBV6-6	TRBD1	.	TRBJ2-1	CASSLGQGSYNEQFF	TGTGCCAGCAGCTTGGGACAGGGTTCCTACAATGAGCAGTTCTTC
TRBV3-1/TRBV3-2	.	.	TRBJ1-2	CASSHQAGNYGYTF	TGTGCCAGCAGTCACCAGGCGGGTAACTATGGCTACACCTTC
TRBV25-1	TRBD1	once	TRBJ1-2	CASSDPNQGVKGYTF	TGTGCCAGCAGTGACCCAAACCAGGGGGTCAAAGGCTACACCTTC
TRBV3-1/TRBV3-2	.	.	TRBJ1-2	CASSQARKEGYTF	TGTGCCAGCAGCCAAGCAAGGAAGGAAGGCTACACCTTC
TRBV6-5	.	.	TRBJ1-6	CASSKGDSPLHF	TGTGCCAGCAGTAAGGGGGATTCACCCCTCCACTTT
TRBV4-1	.	.	TRBJ2-1	CASSPFQGRGKDNEQFF	TGCGCCAGCAGCCCGTTCCAGGGAAGAGGCAAGGACAATGAGCAGTTCTTC
TRBV5-1	.	once	TRBJ1-2	CASSFRGAEAGYTF	TGCGCCAGCAGCTTCCGGGGGGCGGAGGCCGGCTACACCTTC
TRBV14	TRBD1	.	TRBJ2-7	CASSLPGTGGYEQYF	TGTGCCAGCAGCCTACCCGGGACAGGAGGGTACGAGCAGTACTTC
TRBV7-2	.	.	TRBJ2-1	CASSPPGLANIEQFF	TGTGCCAGCAGCCCACCGGGCCTCGCCAACATTGAGCAGTTCTTC
TRBV4-3	.	.	TRBJ2-1	CASSQGASASYNEQFF	TGCGCCAGCAGCCAAGGGGCGAGCGCGTCCTACAATGAGCAGTTCTTC
TRBV6-5	.	.	TRBJ1-1	CASSAGPTEAFF	TGTGCCAGCAGCGCAGGGCCCACTGAAGCTTTCTTT
TRBV4-2	TRBD2	.	TRBJ2-1	CASSQEGGRGPDGDEQFF	TGTGCCAGCAGCCAGGAAGGAGGGAGGGGACCGGACGGCGATGAGCAGTTCTTC
TRBV28	.	once	TRBJ2-5	CASSARKGGQETQYF	TGTGCCAGCAGTGCCAGGAAAGGGGGGCAAGAGACCCAGTACTTC
TRBV7-2	.	.	TRBJ1-2	CASSLDQGYGYTF	TGTGCCAGCAGCTTAGACCAGGGATATGGCTACACCTTC
TRBV28	TRBD2	.	TRBJ2-7	CASSLEAGLYEQYF	TGTGCCAGCAGTTTAGAAGCGGGACTTTACGAGCAGTACTTC
TRBV19	TRBD1	once	TRBJ1-2	CASSFPTDRGYGYTF	TGTGCCAGTAGTTTCCCGACCGACAGGGGCTATGGCTACACCTTC
TRBV7-2	.	once	TRBJ2-7	CASSLVSDTYEQYF	TGTGCCAGCAGCTTAGTTTCGGACACCTACGAGCAGTACTTC
TRBV9	.	.	TRBJ2-6	CASSVAPLGANVLTF	TGTGCCAGCAGCGTAGCGCCTCTTGGGGCCAACGTCCTGACTTTC
TRBV4-2	.	.	TRBJ1-2	CASSQLLRGRGNYGYTF	TGTGCCAGCAGCCAACTACTTAGGGGACGGGGTAACTATGGCTACACCTTC
TRBV27	TRBD1	.	TRBJ1-1	CATKGAGWNTEAFF	TGTGCCACCAAGGGGGCAGGGTGGAACACTGAAGCTTTCTTT
TRBV10-3	.	.	TRBJ2-7	CAISEVNSYEQYF	TGTGCCATCAGTGAAGTTAACTCCTACGAGCAGTACTTC
TRBV5-1	TRBD2	.	TRBJ2-2	CASGLAGGRANTGELFF	TGCGCCAGCGGGCTAGCGGGAGGGCGAGCGAACACCGGGGAGCTGTTTTTT
TRBV29-1	.	.	TRBJ1-6	CSVEGGDTFNSPLHF	TGCAGCGTTGAAGGGGGGGACACCTTTAATTCACCCCTCCACTTT
TRBV3-1/TRBV3-2	.	.	TRBJ2-5	CASSQDDYQETQYF	TGTGCCAGCAGCCAAGATGACTATCAAGAGACCCAGTACTTC
TRBV20-1	.	.	TRBJ2-1	CSASYANEQFF	TGCAGTGCTAGCTACGCAAATGAGCAGTTCTTC
TRBV5-6	.	.	TRBJ2-5	CATEGGTIQETQYF	TGTGCCACCGAGGGGGGGACCATCCAAGAGACCCAGTACTTC
TRBV3-1/TRBV3-2	.	once	TRBJ1-2	CASSSHQGTNYGYTF	TGTGCCAGCAGCTCTCACCAGGGGACTAACTATGGCTACACCTTC
TRBV2	TRBD1	.	TRBJ1-5	CASRDREFNQPQHF	TGTGCCAGCAGGGACAGGGAGTTTAATCAGCCCCAGCATTTT
TRBV18	.	once	TRBJ2-7	CASSPYTPLSYEQYF	TGTGCCAGCTCACCGTATACCCCCTTGTCCTACGAGCAGTACTTC
TRBV6-1	.	.	TRBJ1-2	CASSDLEIIYGYTF	TGTGCCAGCAGTGATCTCGAGATCATATATGGCTACACCTTC
TRBV30	TRBD1	.	TRBJ1-2	CAGPGQGLYGYTF	TGTGCCGGCCCGGGACAGGGGCTCTATGGCTACACCTTC